Sequencing of this T cell receptor beta chain was carried out in a study of OX40 agonist ivuxolimab in advanced cancers. In the study overall: Patients in dose escalation had liver, melanoma, kidney or head and neck cancers. Overall study findings and caveats: Dose levels from 0.1 to 3.0 mg/kg saw CD4+ and CD8+ blood T cells expand clonally by week 6. Researchers did not determine the expanded peripheral T cells' antigen specificity.

This CDR3 spans 16 amino acids. The germline gives CDR1 MGHRA, CDR2 YSYEKL. J gave up 3 bases and V 4 bases, and 11 bases lay outside the gene matches. Of note for this clone: Its specificity is unknown.

Sequencing was performed with immunoSEQ multiplex PCR; in TCRdb, only in-frame clones are kept and a portion is missing. Of about 73,000 clones in the sample, around 90% were seen once. This specimen was CD4+ or CD8+ T cells sorted from blood, taken in a trial of the OX40 agonist ivuxolimab. The receptor comes from an adult with an advanced solid tumor such as melanoma, head and neck, liver or kidney cancer. This chain uses TRBV4-1 with TRBJ1-2; 7 bases map to TRBD1. The CDR3 coding sequence is TGCGCCAGCAGCCCAAGCCCAACAGGGGTTTACTATGGCTACACCTTC. Translation gives CASSPSPTGVYYGYTF.